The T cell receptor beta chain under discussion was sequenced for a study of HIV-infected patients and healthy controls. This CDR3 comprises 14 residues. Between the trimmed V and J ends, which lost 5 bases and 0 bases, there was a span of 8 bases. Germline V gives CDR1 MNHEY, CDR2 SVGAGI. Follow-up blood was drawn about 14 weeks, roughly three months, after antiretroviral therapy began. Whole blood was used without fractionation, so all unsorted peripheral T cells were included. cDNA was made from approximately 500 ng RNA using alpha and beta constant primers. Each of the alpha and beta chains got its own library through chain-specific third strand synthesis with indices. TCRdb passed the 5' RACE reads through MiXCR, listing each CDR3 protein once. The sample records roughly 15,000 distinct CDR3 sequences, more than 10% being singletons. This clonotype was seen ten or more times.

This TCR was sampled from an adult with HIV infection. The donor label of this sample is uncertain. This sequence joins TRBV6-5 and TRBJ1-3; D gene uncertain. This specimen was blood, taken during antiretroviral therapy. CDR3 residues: CASSEDRSGNTIYF. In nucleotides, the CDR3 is TGTGCCAGCAGTGAGGACCGCTCTGGAAACACCATATATTTT.